The 31 T cell receptor beta chains presented below share a single source sample, sequenced in a study of T cell repertoires in cytomegalovirus infection. Each CDR3 protein is one row after TCRdb ran MiXCR on the reads. The table shows some 180,000 distinct CDR3 sequences, with 7.5% to 10% occurring only once. The specimen was PBMCs. These receptors were obtained from a human donor in good health (CMV status not recorded). Some clones in this sample may be carry-over from other donors' samples.

This clonotype was seen at least ten times. The chain carries TRBV5-1 and TRBJ2-2; the match to TRBD1 covers 7 bases. CDR1 and CDR2 (germline): SGHRS, YFSETQ. This CDR3 spans 14 amino acids. V trimming: 7 bases; J trimming: 5 bases; junction bases outside the gene matches: 8. The CDR3 loop reads CASLGQAGTGELFF. In DNA, the CDR3 is TGCGCCAGCCTCGGACAGGCCGGGACCGGGGAGCTGTTTTTT.

There are many counts of this clonotype. This CDR3 is CASSLGLSGGPDTQYF. The CDR3 DNA sequence: TGTGCCAGCAGCCTAGGACTAAGCGGGGGACCAGATACGCAGTATTTT. V and J are TRBV11-3 and TRBJ2-3, with 8 bases identical to TRBD2. The CDR3 covers 16 residues. The V segment lost 5 bases and the J segment 4 bases; nucleotides outside the gene matches: 11. Germline values: CDR1 SGHNT, CDR2 YENEEA.

This clonotype was seen repeatedly, ten times or more. The chain couples TRBV7-9 to TRBJ2-7; 7 bases line up with TRBD1. There are 15 residues in the CDR3. The V and J ends lost 5 bases and 3 bases, in that order; junction bases with no gene match: 10. Germline lookup yields CDR1 SEHNR and CDR2 FQNEAQ (reference sequence). The CDR3 protein is CASSPADRVNYEQYF. Here the CDR3 DNA reads TGTGCCAGCAGCCCCGCCGACAGGGTAAACTACGAGCAGTACTTC. Full variable domain (outside the CDR3, taken from reference TRBV7-9 and TRBJ2-7): DTGVSQNPRHKITKRGQNVTFRCDPISEHNRLYWYRQTLGQGPEFLTYFQNEAQLEKSRLLSDRFSAERPKGSFSTLEIQRTEQGDSAMYLCASSPADRVNYEQYFGPGTRLTVT.

The table lists this clonotype with many counts. V usage is TRBV6-1 and J usage is TRBJ1-5, with 7 bases lining up with TRBD1. This CDR3 has 18 residues. Germline loops: CDR1 MNHNS, CDR2 SASEGT. V lost 4 bases to trimming and J lost 3 bases; unmatched junction nucleotides: 15. CDR3 nucleotide sequence: TGTGCCAGCAGTGTGTATCCGATTCGGGACAGCCCCAATCAGCCCCAGCATTTT. Amino acids: CASSVYPIRDSPNQPQHF.

This clonotype has a handful of counts. CDR3 loop: CASARDSEQGTQYF. The CDR3 DNA reads as TGTGCCAGCGCCCGGGACTCGGAGCAGGGTACGCAGTATTTT. The chain is built from TRBV6-1 and TRBJ2-3; D perhaps matches TRBD2 (6 bases). Germline V gene lookup returns CDR1 MNHNS and CDR2 SASEGT. Trimming left V 8 bases short and J 8 bases short, with 20 bases between. The CDR3 sequence is 14 residues long.

This clonotype was picked up many times. The V and J genes are TRBV28 and TRBJ2-2; no clear D gene. The germline V gene has CDR1 MDHEN and CDR2 SYDVKM. The CDR3 runs to 14 residues. Trimming cost V 6 bases and J 0 bases, with 8 bases left between them. CDR3 amino acids: CASRGHTNTGELFF. CDR3 DNA: TGTGCCAGCAGAGGTCACACGAACACCGGGGAGCTGTTTTTT.

This clonotype was detected ten times or more. The rearrangement joins TRBV7-2 to TRBJ2-7, with 10 bases matching TRBD2. The CDR3 spans 16 residues. Germline V gene data show CDR1 as SGHTA and CDR2 as FQGNSA. V shed 6 bases and J 3 bases; nucleotides not matched to a gene: 11. The DNA for the CDR3 is TGTGCCAGCAGTTCCCTAGCGGGGGTCACCCTCTACGAGCAGTACTTC. Protein sequence: CASSSLAGVTLYEQYF. The full variable domain, its missing parts supplied by reference TRBV7-2 and TRBJ2-7, is GAGVSQSPSNKVTEKGKDVELRCDPISGHTALYWYRQSLGQGLEFLIYFQGNSAPDKSGLPSDRFSAERTGGSVSTLTIQRTQQEDSAVYLCASSSLAGVTLYEQYFGPGTRLTVT.

The rearrangement joins TRBV25-1 to TRBJ2-1; possible D gene TRBD1, 6 bases. Looked up from germline, CDR1 is MGHDK and CDR2 is SYGVNS. Trimming left V 4 bases short and J 9 bases short, with 19 bases between. The CDR3 loop spans 15 amino acids. CDR3 in DNA: TGTGCCAGCAGTGGCGCCAGGGGTGTGCTGTTTGAGCAGTTCTTC. It yields the protein CASSGARGVLFEQFF. Variable domain in full (rest from reference TRBV25-1 and TRBJ2-1): EADIYQTPRYLVIGTGKKITLECSQTMGHDKMYWYQQDPGMELHLIHYSYGVNSTEKGDLSSESTVSRIRTEHFPLTLESARPSHTSQYLCASSGARGVLFEQFFGPGTRLTVL.

In this sample, this clonotype turned up a few times. The chain has TRBV12-3 or TRBV12-4 and TRBJ2-7; 10 bases fit TRBD2. This CDR3 comprises 14 residues. V trimming: 0 bases; J trimming: 4 bases; junction bases outside the gene matches: 0. The CDR3 bases are TGTGCCAGCAGTTTAGCTAGCGGGAGGTACGAGCAGTACTTC. Protein: CASSLASGRYEQYF.

This clonotype was seen more than once but under ten times. This chain links TRBV18 with TRBJ1-4; D is unresolved. The V and J ends lost 2 bases and 7 bases respectively, with 5 bases between them. There are 12 residues in the CDR3. Germline loops: CDR1 KGHSH, CDR2 LQKENI. Written as DNA, the CDR3 is TGTGCCAGCTCACCAACGAGTGAAAAACTGTTTTTT. Its protein is CASSPTSEKLFF.

This clonotype was observed many times. The chain uses TRBV7-2 and TRBJ1-4; D might be TRBD1 (5 bases). CDR3 size: 16 residues. Per germline, CDR1 SGHTA and CDR2 FQGNSA. Trimming took off 5 bases at V and 0 bases at J, with 13 bases between the two ends. The CDR3 loop reads CASSRGTGATNEKLFF. The CDR3 DNA reads TGTGCCAGCAGCCGTGGGACGGGAGCAACTAATGAAAAACTGTTTTTT.

This clonotype was detected ten times or more. The J gene is TRBJ1-2, the V gene TRBV12-3 or TRBV12-4; no clear D gene. CDR3 length: 11 residues. Trimming pared 3 bases from V and 8 bases from J, leaving 7 bases between. In nucleotides, the CDR3 is TGTGCCAGCAGTTTGAATTACGGCTACACCTTC. Translation gives CASSLNYGYTF.

This clonotype was picked up a small number of times. The rearrangement uses TRBV19 and TRBJ2-7; D unclear. The CDR3 loop spans 14 amino acids. V gave up 8 bases and J gave up 5 bases, with 19 bases separating them. From germline, CDR1 is LNHDA and CDR2 SQIVND (reference sequence). Here the CDR3 reads CASGLNGQAHEQYF. CDR3 DNA sequence: TGTGCCAGTGGCTTGAACGGGCAGGCCCACGAGCAGTACTTC.

The table lists this clonotype with many counts. V gene TRBV19 combines with J gene TRBJ1-5; D is ambiguous. Germline CDR1 reads LNHDA; CDR2 reads SQIVND (reference sequence). The CDR3 is made up of 15 amino acids. Trimming cost V 9 bases and J 1 base, with 16 bases left between them. This chain's CDR3 is CASGLGPGSNQPQHF. CDR3 sequence (DNA): TGTGCCAGCGGTTTAGGGCCCGGCAGCAATCAGCCCCAGCATTTT.

The V and J genes are TRBV20-1 and TRBJ2-7; D unresolved. The CDR3 length is 12 residues. Trimming took off 5 bases at V and 3 bases at J, with 11 bases between the two ends. Germline loops: CDR1 DFQATT, CDR2 SNEGSKA (reference sequence). The DNA for the CDR3 is TGCAGTGCTGATACACAGCGCTACGAGCAGTACTTC. Translation gives CSADTQRYEQYF.

This clonotype was seen repeatedly, ten times or more. The V gene is TRBV7-2, the J gene TRBJ2-1; the D is unclear. CDR1 SGHTA and CDR2 FQGNSA come from the germline V gene. The V and J ends lost 1 base and 6 bases respectively, with 4 bases between them. The CDR3 is 12 residues long. CDR3 protein: CASSLVLNEQFF. In DNA form, the CDR3 reads TGTGCCAGCAGCTTAGTTCTCAATGAGCAGTTCTTC. Full variable domain (remainder filled in from reference TRBV7-2 and TRBJ2-1): GAGVSQSPSNKVTEKGKDVELRCDPISGHTALYWYRQSLGQGLEFLIYFQGNSAPDKSGLPSDRFSAERTGGSVSTLTIQRTQQEDSAVYLCASSLVLNEQFFGPGTRLTVL.

This clonotype has a count of ten or more. J is TRBJ2-2 and V is TRBV28; D is ambiguous. The V end was cut by 1 base, the J end by 3 bases, with 18 bases between. Germline CDR1 reads MDHEN; CDR2 reads SYDVKM. The CDR3 runs 18 residues. CDR3 region: CASSLSTMAYSYTGELFF. CDR3 bases: TGTGCCAGCAGTTTATCCACAATGGCTTACAGCTACACCGGGGAGCTGTTTTTT.

The CDR3 loop reads CASSQERGGLNTGELFF. CDR3 nucleotide sequence: TGCGCCAGCAGCCAAGAACGCGGCGGACTTAACACCGGGGAGCTGTTTTTT. The rearrangement uses TRBV4-3 and TRBJ2-2; a weak D match, TRBD2 (5 bases). Germline CDR1 LGHNA, CDR2 YSLEER. V shed 0 bases and J shed 2 bases, with 13 bases lying between them. This CDR3 comprises 17 residues.

At least ten counts were recorded for this clonotype. The chain has TRBV5-4 and TRBJ1-2, with a possible D match to TRBD1 (5 bases). The CDR3 runs to 13 residues. V lost 0 bases, J lost 8 bases, and 11 bases lay in between. CDR1 is SGHNT and CDR2 is YYREEE in the germline V gene (reference sequence). The CDR3 spells CASSLARGRGYTF. The CDR3 coding sequence is TGTGCCAGCAGCTTGGCACGGGGACGGGGCTACACCTTC.

This clonotype occurred many times. CDR3 sequence: CASSPTHSGNTIYF. DNA for the CDR3: TGTGCCAGCAGCCCCACGCACTCTGGAAACACCATATATTTT. V gene TRBV7-2 combines with J gene TRBJ1-3; D not resolved. This CDR3 region has 14 residues. CDR1 is SGHTA, CDR2 FQGNSA, per germline. Trimming cost V 5 bases and J 0 bases, with 8 bases left between them.

There are a few counts of this clonotype. The V call is TRBV20-1, the J call TRBJ1-1, with D perhaps TRBD1 (6 bases). Trimming removed 3 bases from V and 3 bases from J, with 14 bases in between. The CDR3 has 14 residues. The germline CDR1 and CDR2 sequences are DFQATT and SNEGSKA (reference sequence). The CDR3 is CSASGDTLYTEAFF. DNA of the CDR3: TGCAGTGCTAGCGGGGACACCTTATACACTGAAGCTTTCTTT.

The rearrangement joins TRBV5-1 to TRBJ1-1; the match to TRBD1 covers 9 bases. The V and J ends lost 4 bases and 0 bases, in that order; junction bases with no gene match: 10. This CDR3 is 17 amino acids long. Germline CDR1 and CDR2: SGHRS and YFSETQ. The CDR3 DNA follows: TGCGCCAGCAGCGCGGGCGGGACAGGGTACATGAACACTGAAGCTTTCTTT. Its translation is CASSAGGTGYMNTEAFF.

In this sample, this clonotype turned up many times. This chain connects TRBV5-1 to TRBJ2-2; possibly TRBD2 for D (6 bases). Germline V gene sequence: CDR1 SGHRS, CDR2 YFSETQ. V gave up 2 bases and J gave up 2 bases, with 10 bases separating them. CDR3 length: 15 residues. CDR3 in amino acids: CASSFRETNTGELFF. DNA for the CDR3: TGCGCCAGCAGCTTCCGGGAGACAAACACCGGGGAGCTGTTTTTT.

This clonotype was counted at least ten times. The chain recombines TRBV6-2 or TRBV6-3 with TRBJ2-6, with a weak D call TRBD2 (5 bases). The V gene lost 5 bases and the J gene lost 2 bases, with 13 bases spanning the gap. The CDR3 totals 16 residues. Germline values: CDR1 MNHEY, CDR2 SVGEGT. The CDR3 protein is CASSHAGGTGANVLTF. Written as DNA, the CDR3 is TGTGCCAGCAGTCACGCAGGAGGCACTGGGGCCAACGTCCTGACTTTC.

The chain uses TRBV2 and TRBJ2-7; 7 bases map to TRBD1. CDR1 is SNHLY, CDR2 FYNNEI, per germline. This CDR3 contains 14 residues. The J segment lost 8 bases and the V segment lost 3 bases, leaving 10 bases of the junction unmatched. CDR3 nucleotide sequence: TGTGCCAGCAGTGAGACCGGGACAGCGTCTAAGCAGTACTTC. This sequence encodes CASSETGTASKQYF.

The sample holds a few counts of this clonotype. The CDR3 nucleotides are TGTGCCAGCAGCCGACGGGCCCCAGAGTTAGTCGCGGCAACTAATGAAAAACTGTTTTTT. It codes for CASSRRAPELVAATNEKLFF. V usage is TRBV14 and J usage is TRBJ1-4; unclear D gene. The CDR3 sequence is 20 residues long. The germline CDR1 and CDR2 sequences are SGHDN and FVKESK. V was cut by 4 bases and J by 0 bases, with 24 bases left in between.

The sample holds many counts of this clonotype. This rearrangement joins TRBV7-2 to TRBJ2-1; maybe TRBD2 (6 bases). V lost 5 bases and J 2 bases, leaving 13 bases between the germline ends. Germline CDR1 is SGHTA and CDR2 is FQGNSA. The CDR3 contains 15 residues. The CDR3 reads CASSQEAGTYNEQFF. For the CDR3, the DNA is TGTGCCAGCAGCCAAGAGGCGGGGACCTACAATGAGCAGTTCTTC.

V is TRBV2 and J is TRBJ1-6, with TRBD1 identical over 10 bases. V shed 3 bases, J shed 7 bases, and the junction held 0 bases outside the gene matches. This CDR3 comprises 14 residues. The V gene's germline CDR1 is SNHLY and CDR2 FYNNEI. The CDR3 region has the DNA TGTGCCAGCAGTGAGACAGGGGGCAATTCACCCCTCCACTTT. It yields the protein CASSETGGNSPLHF.

There are a few counts of this clonotype. The chain links TRBV19 to TRBJ2-5; TRBD1 aligns across 10 bases. This CDR3 contains 14 residues. V shed 4 bases and J 5 bases; nucleotides not matched to a gene: 4. CDR1 is LNHDA, CDR2 SQIVND, per germline (reference sequence). CDR3 amino acids: CASSTRQGAETQYF. CDR3 in DNA: TGTGCCAGTAGTACACGACAGGGGGCTGAGACCCAGTACTTC. The variable domain in full, with the rest retrieved from reference TRBV19 and TRBJ2-5, is DGGITQSPKYLFRKEGQNVTLSCEQNLNHDAMYWYRQDPGQGLRLIYYSQIVNDFQKGDIAEGYSVSREKKESFPLTVTSAQKNPTAFYLCASSTRQGAETQYFGPGTRLLVL.

This clonotype was picked up many times. The rearrangement uses TRBV7-2 and TRBJ2-3; TRBD1 might be the D (5 bases). The CDR3 runs to 14 residues. The germline V gene encodes CDR1 SGHTA and CDR2 FQGNSA. V dropped 1 base and J dropped 3 bases, with 8 bases sitting between them. The CDR3 reads CASSLDYRTDTQYF. CDR3 in DNA: TGTGCCAGCAGCTTAGATTACAGGACAGATACGCAGTATTTT.

This clonotype occurred a few times. This chain joins TRBV11-3 and TRBJ1-1, with no clear D. Germline CDR1 and CDR2: SGHNT and YENEEA. CDR3 length: 14 amino acids. Trimming took off 0 bases at V and 6 bases at J, with 11 bases between the two ends. CDR3 in amino acids: CASSLDSDPAEAFF. CDR3 DNA sequence: TGTGCCAGCAGCTTAGACTCGGACCCGGCTGAAGCTTTCTTT.